The 14 T cell receptor beta chains listed next were all sequenced from one sample in a study of early T cells in non-severe SARS-CoV-2 infection. TCRdb independently ran MiXCR on the 5' RACE reads; one entry per CDR3 protein. Found here are approximately 69,000 distinct CDR3 sequences, more than 10% of them singletons; the top ten hold around 3.8%. The sample was whole blood. The receptors were sampled from an adult who was a healthcare worker with PCR-confirmed SARS-CoV-2 infection or an uninfected control (not recorded which).

This clonotype appeared a few times. V and J are TRBV12-3 or TRBV12-4 and TRBJ1-5; 7 bases are shared with TRBD1. The ends lost 6 bases at V and 4 bases at J; junction bases unmatched: 3. The CDR3 has 13 amino acids. CDR3 residues: CASSGTANQPQHF. DNA for the CDR3: TGTGCCAGCAGCGGGACAGCTAATCAGCCCCAGCATTTT.

The chain combines TRBV7-9 with TRBJ2-1; tentatively, D is TRBD2 (6 bases). V lost 3 bases, J lost 6 bases, and 9 bases lay in between. From germline, CDR1 is SEHNR and CDR2 FQNEAQ (reference sequence). The CDR3 contains 13 residues. The CDR3 loop reads CASSFWGGNEQFF. CDR3 bases: TGTGCCAGCAGCTTCTGGGGAGGCAATGAGCAGTTCTTC.

This rearrangement joins TRBV6-5 to TRBJ2-1; 8 nucleotides align to TRBD2. The germline gives CDR1 MNHEY, CDR2 SVGAGI. The CDR3 loop spans 20 amino acids. V dropped 1 base and J dropped 1; count of bases not matched to a gene: 15. Here the CDR3 DNA reads TGTGCCAGCAGTTACTGGGGGGGAAGTTCGGCGGGAGGATCCTACAATGAGCAGTTCTTC. Its protein product is CASSYWGGSSAGGSYNEQFF.

The rearrangement joins TRBV3-1 to TRBJ2-7; 9 bases fit TRBD1. This CDR3 region has 15 residues. The trim removed 4 bases at V and 5 bases at J, leaving 9 bases unmatched. Germline values: CDR1 LGHDT, CDR2 YNNKEL (reference sequence). The chain's CDR3 is CASSRSGQGIDEQYF. In DNA form, the CDR3 reads TGTGCCAGCAGCCGATCGGGACAGGGCATAGACGAGCAGTACTTC.

The chain recombines TRBV6-5 with TRBJ2-7, with 8 bases aligning to TRBD2. This CDR3 is 13 amino acids long. CDR1 MNHEY and CDR2 SVGAGI come from the germline V gene. V lost 2 bases and J lost 7; bases outside the gene matches: 4. CDR3 nucleotides: TGTGCCAGCAGTTACGGACTAGCAGGGGAGCAGTACTTC. Its protein product is CASSYGLAGEQYF.

The table lists this clonotype with a few counts. V is TRBV9 and J is TRBJ2-7; D is perhaps TRBD1 (6 bases). Germline V gene sequence: CDR1 SGDLS, CDR2 YYNGEE. V lost 4 bases, J lost 2 bases, and 16 bases lay in between. The CDR3 has 15 residues. Here the CDR3 DNA reads TGTGCCAGCAGCCCCCAATCACAGGGACCCTACGAGCAGTACTTC. It is translated as CASSPQSQGPYEQYF.

This clonotype occurred many times. This chain joins TRBV7-8 and TRBJ2-7, with TRBD2 matching over 12 bases. The V and J ends lost 5 bases and 5 bases, in that order; junction bases with no gene match: 4. In germline, CDR1 is SGHVS, CDR2 FQNEAQ. The CDR3 consists of 14 residues. CDR3 protein: CASSRTSGIHEQYF. CDR3 bases: TGTGCCAGCAGCAGGACTAGCGGGATCCACGAGCAGTACTTC.

This clonotype was observed many times. CDR3 sequence reads: CASSQGVEQFF. In DNA form, the CDR3 reads TGTGCCAGTAGTCAGGGGGTTGAGCAGTTCTTC. The rearrangement uses TRBV19 and TRBJ2-1, with 7 positions matching TRBD1. Germline V lookup: CDR1 LNHDA, CDR2 SQIVND (reference sequence). Germline trimming cut 5 bases from V and 9 bases from J; bases unmatched to any gene: 1. The CDR3 has 11 residues.

This sequence joins TRBV29-1 and TRBJ1-1, with D unclear. Trimming stripped 5 bases from V and 6 bases from J, with 13 bases between. CDR1 and CDR2 (germline): SQVTM, ANQGSEA. This CDR3 has 12 amino acids. CDR3 sequence (DNA): TGCAGCGTTCATTGGGGATCTTCTGAAGCTTTCTTT. Its protein is CSVHWGSSEAFF.

Ten or more counts support this clonotype. CDR3 residues: CASSRDSNSPLHF. The DNA for the CDR3 is TGTGCCAGCAGCCGGGACAGCAATTCACCCCTCCACTTT. The chain joins TRBV9 to TRBJ1-6, with 7 bases identical to TRBD1. V trimming: 4 bases; J trimming: 7 bases; junction bases outside the gene matches: 2. Germline V gene lookup returns CDR1 SGDLS and CDR2 YYNGEE. This CDR3 spans 13 amino acids.

The chain carries TRBV18 and TRBJ2-3; unclear D gene. The CDR3 has 15 amino acids. The germline V gene has CDR1 KGHSH and CDR2 LQKENI. The V end lost 2 bases, the J end lost 2 bases, and 11 bases lay between the germline ends. CDR3: CASSPRAESTDTQYF. The CDR3 nucleotides read TGTGCCAGCTCACCAAGGGCGGAGTCCACAGATACGCAGTATTTT.

This clonotype showed up just a few times. The chain links TRBV12-3 or TRBV12-4 to TRBJ2-7; no clear D. Deletions cut 8 bases from V and 2 bases from J, with 19 bases between. The CDR3 loop spans 15 amino acids. CDR3 DNA sequence: TGTGCCAGCTCCCTCTCGGGCACGGCTACCTACGAGCAGTACTTC. Its protein product is CASSLSGTATYEQYF.

This clonotype was counted ten times or more. The chain couples TRBV28 to TRBJ2-4; D assignment may be TRBD1 or TRBD2 (6 bases each). CDR3 size: 14 residues. V was shortened by 6 bases and J by 2 bases, with 11 bases between the two germline ends. The V gene's germline CDR1 is MDHEN and CDR2 SYDVKM. The CDR3 bases are TGTGCCAGCAGAGGGGGGTGGCCCAAAAACATTCAGTACTTC. Its protein product is CASRGGWPKNIQYF.

The sample holds many counts of this clonotype. In DNA, the CDR3 is TGTGCCAGCAGTCTCCCGACTAGCGGGAAGTACGAGCAGTACTTC. Amino acid sequence: CASSLPTSGKYEQYF. V gene TRBV28 combines with J gene TRBJ2-7, with 11 bases lining up with TRBD2. This CDR3 contains 15 residues. Germline trimming cut 5 bases from V and 4 bases from J; bases unmatched to any gene: 7. Germline CDR1 reads MDHEN; CDR2 reads SYDVKM. The variable domain in full, with the rest retrieved from reference TRBV28 and TRBJ2-7, is DVKVTQSSRYLVKRTGEKVFLECVQDMDHENMFWYRQDPGLGLRLIYFSYDVKMKEKGDIPEGYSVSREKKERFSLILESASTNQTSMYLCASSLPTSGKYEQYFGPGTRLTVT.